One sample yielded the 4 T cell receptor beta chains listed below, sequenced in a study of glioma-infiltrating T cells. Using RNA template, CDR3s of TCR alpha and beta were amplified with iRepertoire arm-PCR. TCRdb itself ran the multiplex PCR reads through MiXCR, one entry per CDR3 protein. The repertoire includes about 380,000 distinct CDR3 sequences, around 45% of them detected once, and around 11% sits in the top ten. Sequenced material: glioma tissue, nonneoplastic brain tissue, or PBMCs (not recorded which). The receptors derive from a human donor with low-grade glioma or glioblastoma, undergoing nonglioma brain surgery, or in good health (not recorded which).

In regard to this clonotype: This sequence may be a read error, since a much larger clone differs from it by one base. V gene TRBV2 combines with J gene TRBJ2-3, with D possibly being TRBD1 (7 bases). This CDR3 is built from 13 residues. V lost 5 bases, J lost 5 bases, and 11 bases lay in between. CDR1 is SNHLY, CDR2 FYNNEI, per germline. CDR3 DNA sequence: TGTGCCAGCAGTTTCAGGGGGGAAGATACGCAGTATTTT. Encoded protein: CASSFRGEDTQYF.

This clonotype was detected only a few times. The CDR3 protein is CILLRVPGNTIYF. DNA for the CDR3: TGCATCCTACTCCGAGTTCCTGGAAACACCATATATTTT. The chain employs TRBV20-1 and TRBJ1-3; D is unclear. The CDR3 has 13 amino acids. The germline V gene encodes CDR1 DFQATT and CDR2 SNEGSKA (reference sequence).

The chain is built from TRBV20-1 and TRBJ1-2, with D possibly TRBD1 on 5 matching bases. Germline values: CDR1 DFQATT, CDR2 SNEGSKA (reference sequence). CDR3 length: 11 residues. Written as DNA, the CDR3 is TGCAGCGGACACGACGACTATGGCTACACCTTC. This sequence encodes CSGHDDYGYTF.

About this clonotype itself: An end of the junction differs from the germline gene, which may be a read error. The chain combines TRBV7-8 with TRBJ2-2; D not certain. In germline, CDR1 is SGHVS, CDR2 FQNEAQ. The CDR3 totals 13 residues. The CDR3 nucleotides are TGTGCCAGCAGCTTACATGGCACCGAGGAGCTGTTTTTT. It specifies CASSLHGTEELFF.